The clone carrying this T cell receptor beta chain was counted between two and nine times. Its antigen is as yet unknown. 5'RACE template switching produced TCR cDNA carrying a universal primer site and UMIs. MiXCR, applied by TCRdb to the 5' RACE reads, yields one record per CDR3 protein. The table has some 220,000 distinct CDR3 sequences, more than 3% seen once. Germline assignment: CDR1 SGHTA and CDR2 FQGTGA. The CDR3 is 14 residues long. J was trimmed by 5 bases and V by 5 bases; bases with no gene match: 7. This sample was included in a study of T cells after yellow fever vaccination. Findings of the study overall: After the booster, about 95% of CD4 and 75% to 90% of CD8 primary-response clones were re-detected. From the bulk population, abundant clonotypes could contaminate and appear within FACS-sorted repertoires. It was a small share of clonotypes that appeared in both CD4 and CD8 compartments.

The rearrangement joins TRBV7-3 to TRBJ2-3, with 7 bases that match TRBD2. This receptor was taken from a man between 18 and 29 years old who received the YFV17D yellow fever vaccine. The source was CD4+ T cells sorted from PBMCs, collected 10 days after the yellow fever booster vaccination. CDR3 residues: CASSANGGGDTQYF. The CDR3 DNA reads TGTGCCAGCAGCGCAAATGGGGGGGGAGATACGCAGTATTTT.